This T cell receptor beta chain was sequenced during a study of cytomegalovirus exposure and HLA in healthy donors. The V gene's germline CDR1 is GTSNPN and CDR2 SVGIG (reference sequence). After removal of 5 bases from V and 3 bases from J, the junction contained 5 bases not matched to a gene. CDR3 size: 13 residues. Details on this clone: Its antigen is not known.

The PCR made use of 60 Vbeta and 13 Jbeta primers. Sequencing was performed with immunoSEQ multiplex PCR; in TCRdb, only in-frame clones are kept and a portion is missing. Among roughly 130,000 clones, 80% were seen once, and the ten largest hold roughly 2.4%. Study-level results: A later analysis found common viral pathogens apparently linked to several of the most significant clusters.

The origin of this receptor is a man aged 25-40 years in good health and CMV-seronegative. The sample taken for sequencing was PBMCs. The V and J genes are TRBV30 and TRBJ1-2, with 8 bases matching TRBD1. The CDR3, as DNA: TGTGCCTGGGGGACAGGTGGATACTATGGCTACACCTTC. Translating gives CAWGTGGYYGYTF.